The 27 T cell receptor beta chains listed next were all sequenced from one sample in a study of regulatory T cells in long-lasting Graves disease. Time point: persistent/refractory GD, antithyroid drugs over 5 years with positive TRAb. Scientists built the TCR library using RNA that was extracted from PBMCs. iRepertoire HTBI primers and Arm-PCR of CDR3 regions built TCR beta libraries. TCRdb ran MiXCR on the multiplex PCR reads and lists one entry per CDR3 protein. The sample lists roughly 450,000 distinct CDR3 sequences, roughly 22% occurring once. The material sequenced was peripheral blood mononuclear cells (PBMCs), taken when the disease was refractory, from a patient treated with antithyroid drugs. The receptors here all came from a female donor with Graves disease.

V is TRBV10-3 and J is TRBJ1-1, with 9 positions matching TRBD1. V lost 6 bases, J lost 5 bases, and 7 bases stayed unmatched. Germline V lookup: CDR1 ENHRY, CDR2 SYGVKD. The CDR3 has 14 residues. CDR3: CAIRAGTGRTEAFF. In DNA form, the CDR3 reads TGTGCCATCAGGGCCGGGACAGGGAGGACTGAAGCTTTCTTT.

Comments on this clonotype: This may be a read error, as it is one base from a much larger clone. This rearrangement joins TRBV7-2 to TRBJ2-5; TRBD1 matches at 7 bases. TRBJ2-7 matches the DNA end more closely, so the J call is doubtful. Per germline, CDR1 SGHTA and CDR2 FQGNSA. The CDR3 extends over 14 amino acids. CDR3 amino acids: CASRSPGQPYEQYF. CDR3 DNA: TGTGCCAGCCGCTCACCGGGACAGCCTTACGAGCAGTACTTC.

This chain joins TRBV11-1 and TRBJ1-5; no clear D. Germline loops: CDR1 SGHAT, CDR2 FQDESV (reference sequence). The CDR3 runs to 13 residues. Trimming pared 4 bases from V and 7 bases from J, leaving 11 bases between. The CDR3 spells CASSSGFGQPQHF. CDR3 DNA sequence: TGTGCCAGCAGCTCGGGGTTCGGGCAGCCCCAGCATTTT.

This clonotype has a count of ten or more. The chain recombines TRBV28 with TRBJ1-5, with TRBD1 as a possible D gene (6 bases). The CDR3 is made up of 15 amino acids. Trimming removed 5 bases from V and 6 bases from J, with 17 bases in between. Germline CDR1 is MDHEN and CDR2 is SYDVKM. The CDR3 loop reads CASSPLAGEGQPQHF. The CDR3 nucleotides are TGTGCCAGCAGTCCTCTGGCAGGGGAGGGTCAGCCCCAGCATTTT.

This clonotype was detected only a few times. This may come from a read error, since a much larger clone is one base off. This sequence joins TRBV12-3 or TRBV12-4 and TRBJ2-7, with a weak D call TRBD2 (5 bases). The V end was cut by 6 bases, the J end by 6 bases, with 15 bases between. This CDR3 has 13 residues. CDR3 DNA: TGTGCCAGCAGATTACAACCGGGGTCCGAGCAGTACTTC. Protein: CASRLQPGSEQYF.

This chain connects TRBV2 to TRBJ1-2; possible D gene TRBD1, 6 bases. Trimming cost V 3 bases and J 4 bases, with 9 bases left between them. The CDR3 runs 13 residues. The germline V gene has CDR1 SNHLY and CDR2 FYNNEI. The chain's CDR3 is CASSESRGYGYTF. The CDR3, as DNA: TGTGCCAGCAGTGAGAGCAGGGGCTATGGCTACACCTTC.

This clonotype was found once. This could be a read error, since a much larger clone is one nucleotide away. The chain links TRBV10-3 to TRBJ1-2, with 7 bases matching TRBD1. Germline CDR1 reads ENHRY; CDR2 reads SYGVKD. The CDR3 has 18 amino acids. Trimming took 6 bases from V and 4 from J; bases not matched to a gene: 20. CDR3 bases: TGTGCCATCAGGGTGAGGGGGACAGATGGGTTGGGTCCCTATGGCTACACCTTC. Residues: CAIRVRGTDGLGPYGYTF.

This clonotype has only a few counts. The chain couples TRBV3-1 to TRBJ1-4; weak D call: TRBD1 (6 bases). The CDR3 runs to 11 residues. Trimming removed 8 bases at V and 8 bases at J, with 9 bases between. Germline V gene sequence: CDR1 LGHDT, CDR2 YNNKEL (reference sequence). The CDR3, as DNA: TGTGCCAGCCAAGACAGGGAAAAACTGTTTTTT. Its translation is CASQDREKLFF.

The CDR3 DNA is TGCAGTGCTAGATCAGCCGATACCTACGAGCAGTACTTC. Protein: CSARSADTYEQYF. The chain is built from TRBV20-1 and TRBJ2-7; no clear D gene. The CDR3 is 13 residues long. V lost 2 bases, J lost 2 bases, and 10 bases lay in between. From germline, CDR1 is DFQATT and CDR2 SNEGSKA (reference sequence).

Only a few counts were recorded for this clonotype. The V gene is TRBV19, the J gene TRBJ1-6; TRBD1 agrees at 9 bases. The V gene end was trimmed by 9 bases and the J gene end by 10 bases; junction bases not matched to a gene: 13. CDR1 is LNHDA, CDR2 SQIVND, per germline (reference sequence). The CDR3 has 15 amino acids. The CDR3 reads CASTTRDRGGSPLHF. CDR3 nucleotide sequence: TGTGCCAGCACTACGCGCGACAGGGGGGGCTCACCCCTCCACTTT.

This chain links TRBV29-1 with TRBJ2-1; D tentatively reads TRBD1 or TRBD2 (6 bases each). V was shortened by 1 base and J by 10 bases, with 11 bases between the two germline ends. The CDR3 is 12 amino acids. Germline V CDR1 and CDR2: SQVTM, ANQGSEA. CDR3 sequence reads: CSVEVGGYEQFF. In DNA, the CDR3 is TGCAGCGTTGAAGTAGGGGGGTACGAGCAGTTCTTC.

The V call is TRBV3-1, the J call TRBJ2-7; no reliable D call. Germline lookup yields CDR1 LGHDT and CDR2 YNNKEL (reference sequence). The V end lost 3 bases, the J end lost 2 bases, and 20 bases lay between the germline ends. This CDR3 comprises 17 residues. DNA of the CDR3: TGTGCCAGCAGCCACTTCCCCGGGTCCATGACACCCTACGAGCAGTACTTC. This translates into CASSHFPGSMTPYEQYF.

The CDR3 nucleotides are TGCAGTGCCTTCGGGACTCTGAACACCGGGGAGCTGTTTTTT. Translating it yields CSAFGTLNTGELFF. The rearrangement uses TRBV20-1 and TRBJ2-2; D is possibly TRBD2 (6 bases). Germline V lookup: CDR1 DFQATT, CDR2 SNEGSKA (reference sequence). Trimming left V 6 bases short and J 1 base short, with 12 bases between. The CDR3 loop spans 14 amino acids.

The table lists this clonotype with many counts. The chain recombines TRBV28 with TRBJ1-5, with TRBD1 matching 8 bases. Trimming at V came to 6 bases and at J to 1 base, leaving 5 bases not matched to a gene. The CDR3 covers 15 residues. The germline V gene has CDR1 MDHEN and CDR2 SYDVKM. CDR3: CASSPTGGSNQPQHF. The CDR3 DNA sequence: TGTGCCAGCAGCCCAACAGGGGGGAGCAATCAGCCCCAGCATTTT.

This clonotype was observed a few times. The rearrangement uses TRBV9 and TRBJ1-5; D is undetermined. The V end was cut by 3 bases, the J end by 7 bases, with 14 bases between. The CDR3 runs to 14 residues. The germline V gene has CDR1 SGDLS and CDR2 YYNGEE. The CDR3 region has the DNA TGTGCCAGCAGCGAGAGGGATGACAACCAGCCCCAGCATTTT. Amino acid sequence: CASSERDDNQPQHF.

As regards this clonotype: A much more abundant neighbour one base away suggests this may be a read error. The CDR3 carries no conserved terminal phenylalanine or tryptophan, so it likely arises from a read error. The rearrangement links TRBV7-2 to TRBJ1-4; TRBD1 might be the D (5 bases). The CDR3 has 14 residues. Trimming took 5 bases from V and 2 from J, leaving 9 bases between them. In germline, CDR1 is SGHTA, CDR2 FQGNSA. In nucleotides, the CDR3 is TGTGCCAGCAGCCGGGACGGCACTAATGAAAAACTGTTTTTA. Protein product: CASSRDGTNEKLFL.

The chain is built from TRBV6-2 or TRBV6-3 and TRBJ1-5; D uncertain. Germline V lookup: CDR1 MNHEY, CDR2 SVGEGT. Trimming took off 4 bases at V and 6 bases at J, with 19 bases between the two ends. This CDR3 spans 16 amino acids. The CDR3 protein is CASSSKNRLTFQPQHF. DNA for the CDR3: TGTGCCAGCAGTTCCAAGAATCGACTGACGTTTCAGCCCCAGCATTTT.

At least ten counts were recorded for this clonotype. The chain couples TRBV2 to TRBJ2-2; 10 bases match TRBD1. Germline V gene lookup returns CDR1 SNHLY and CDR2 FYNNEI. J was trimmed by 2 bases and V by 8 bases; bases with no gene match: 11. The CDR3 has 17 residues. The CDR3 spells CASRALDRGLNTGELFF. DNA of the CDR3: TGTGCCAGCCGCGCGCTTGACAGGGGGCTCAACACCGGGGAGCTGTTTTTT.

The chain joins TRBV20-1 to TRBJ2-7; the D gene is possibly TRBD2 (5 bases). Germline V CDR1 and CDR2: DFQATT, SNEGSKA (reference sequence). The V and J ends lost 8 bases and 2 bases respectively, with 16 bases between them. CDR3 length: 13 amino acids. The CDR3 spells CSKEHGLTYEQYF. The CDR3 DNA reads TGCAGTAAGGAGCACGGACTGACCTACGAGCAGTACTTC.

This clonotype was found a few times. J is TRBJ2-4 and V is TRBV7-2; D is undetermined. CDR1 and CDR2 from the germline V gene are SGHTA and FQGNSA. V was trimmed by 0 bases and J by 0 bases, leaving 12 bases between them. CDR3 size: 17 residues. CDR3 nucleotides: TGTGCCAGCAGCTTAGCAGGTTGGACCTTAGCCAAAAACATTCAGTACTTC. Translation gives CASSLAGWTLAKNIQYF. The whole variable domain, remainder taken from reference TRBV7-2 and TRBJ2-4, is GAGVSQSPSNKVTEKGKDVELRCDPISGHTALYWYRQSLGQGLEFLIYFQGNSAPDKSGLPSDRFSAERTGGSVSTLTIQRTQQEDSAVYLCASSLAGWTLAKNIQYFGAGTRLSVL.

The chain carries TRBV7-2 and TRBJ2-5, with a possible D match to TRBD2 (6 bases). This CDR3 comprises 15 residues. Germline V gives CDR1 SGHTA, CDR2 FQGNSA. The V end lost 3 bases, the J end lost 5 bases, and 16 bases lay between the germline ends. DNA of the CDR3: TGTGCCAGCAGCTTTGGCGGGCGGGAATGGGAGACCCAGTACTTC. This encodes CASSFGGREWETQYF.

This clonotype was observed many times. The chain links TRBV7-2 to TRBJ1-6; D is undetermined. The germline V and J ends were trimmed by 5 bases and 7 bases, with 12 bases remaining between them. This CDR3 comprises 14 residues. Germline V lookup: CDR1 SGHTA, CDR2 FQGNSA. The CDR3 DNA sequence: TGTGCCAGCAGCCCTAGAGCCATCAATTCACCCCTCCACTTT. Translating it yields CASSPRAINSPLHF.

This clonotype was counted only a few times. Here the CDR3 DNA reads TGCAGCGTCGCGGGACGGATAAACACTGAAGCTTTCTTT. Encoded protein: CSVAGRINTEAFF. J is TRBJ1-1 and V is TRBV29-1; possible D gene TRBD1, 5 bases. Germline V lookup: CDR1 SQVTM, CDR2 ANQGSEA. The CDR3 consists of 13 residues. Trimming left V 6 bases short and J 2 bases short, with 13 bases between.

The rearrangement joins TRBV5-4 to TRBJ1-2, with D possibly being TRBD1 (5 bases). The CDR3 length is 16 residues. Trimming removed 4 bases at V and 0 bases at J, with 16 bases between. Germline V lookup: CDR1 SGHNT, CDR2 YYREEE (reference sequence). CDR3 nucleotides: TGTGCCAGCAGCGACGGACAAAATCCAGCTAACTATGGCTACACCTTC. Amino acids: CASSDGQNPANYGYTF.

V gene TRBV20-1 combines with J gene TRBJ2-2; possible D gene TRBD2, 6 bases. The CDR3 sequence is 15 residues long. Germline lookup yields CDR1 DFQATT and CDR2 SNEGSKA (reference sequence). V was shortened by 2 bases and J by 5 bases, with 15 bases between the two germline ends. The DNA of the CDR3 is TGCAGTGCTAGAATCGCGGGAAGAGGGACCGGGGAGCTGTTTTTT. This encodes CSARIAGRGTGELFF.

This clonotype was detected ten times or more. The V gene is TRBV28, the J gene TRBJ1-5, with TRBD1 matching 9 bases. J gave up 6 bases and V 5 bases, and 8 bases lay outside the gene matches. This CDR3 region has 15 residues. Per germline, CDR1 MDHEN and CDR2 SYDVKM. This chain's CDR3 is CASSNPGQGRQPQHF. CDR3 sequence (DNA): TGTGCCAGCAGTAATCCGGGACAGGGTCGTCAGCCCCAGCATTTT.

This clonotype was detected once. A much larger clonotype is one base distant, so this may be a read error. This chain connects TRBV7-2 to TRBJ1-4; D gene unclear. Per germline, CDR1 SGHTA and CDR2 FQGNSA. This CDR3 has 19 residues. DNA of the CDR3: TGTGTCAGCAGCTTAGCGCCGAGGGTCGCCCTTGCAACTAATGAAAAACTGTTTTTT. This codes for CVSSLAPRVALATNEKLFF.